The T cell receptor (beta chain) described here comes from a study of blood T cell repertoires in COVID-19. Study summary: The study drew acute and convalescent COVID-19 samples from the United States, Italy and Spain. The analysed material was cDNA or gDNA that came from T cells, B-cell-depleted T cells, or PBMCs.

This clone was seen just once. Participants were aged about 18 to 90 years, lived in 25 or so US areas, and enrolled virtually. V lost 6 bases, J lost 6 bases, and 9 bases stayed unmatched. This CDR3 contains 13 residues. Germline CDR1 reads SQVTM; CDR2 reads ANQGSEA. In the original analysis: Reference gene primers were amplified, and this amplification served to estimate nucleated cell counts. TCRdb's copy holds only in-frame clones and misses some; the assay was immunoSEQ multiplex PCR. V, J and clone size derive from that table, while D and trimming were established from the DNA sequence. Of more than 150,000 clones in the sample, roughly 80% were seen once.

The material sequenced was PBMCs or T cells enriched from blood (not recorded which). This receptor was identified in a man between 60 and 70 years old who had been exposed to COVID-19. The rearrangement joins TRBV29-1 to TRBJ1-2, with TRBD1 matching over 8 bases. CDR3 DNA: TGCAGCGTCGAGTCAGGGGGCCGGGATGGCTACACCTTC. Encoded protein: CSVESGGRDGYTF.